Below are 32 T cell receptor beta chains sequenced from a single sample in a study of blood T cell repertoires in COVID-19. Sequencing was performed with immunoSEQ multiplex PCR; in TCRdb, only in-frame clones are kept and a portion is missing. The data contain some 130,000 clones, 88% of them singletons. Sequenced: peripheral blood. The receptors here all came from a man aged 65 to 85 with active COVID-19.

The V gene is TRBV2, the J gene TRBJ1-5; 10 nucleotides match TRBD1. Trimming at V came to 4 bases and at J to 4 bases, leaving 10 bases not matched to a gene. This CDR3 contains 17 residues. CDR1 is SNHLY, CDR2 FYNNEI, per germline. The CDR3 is CASSVRGQGLGNQPQHF. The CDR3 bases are TGTGCCAGCAGTGTCAGGGGACAGGGGCTCGGAAATCAGCCCCAGCATTTT.

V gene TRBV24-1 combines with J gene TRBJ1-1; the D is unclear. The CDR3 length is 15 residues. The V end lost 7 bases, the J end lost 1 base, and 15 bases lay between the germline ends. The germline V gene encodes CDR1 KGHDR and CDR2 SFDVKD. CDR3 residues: CATRGGESGNTEAFF. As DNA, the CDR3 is TGTGCCACCAGGGGTGGGGAGTCGGGGAACACTGAAGCTTTCTTT.

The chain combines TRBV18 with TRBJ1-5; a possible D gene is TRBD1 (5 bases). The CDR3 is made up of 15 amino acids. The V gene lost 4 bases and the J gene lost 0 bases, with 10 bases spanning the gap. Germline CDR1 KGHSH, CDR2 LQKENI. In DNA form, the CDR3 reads TGTGCCAGCTCACGGGCAGGGTATAGCAATCAGCCCCAGCATTTT. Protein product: CASSRAGYSNQPQHF.

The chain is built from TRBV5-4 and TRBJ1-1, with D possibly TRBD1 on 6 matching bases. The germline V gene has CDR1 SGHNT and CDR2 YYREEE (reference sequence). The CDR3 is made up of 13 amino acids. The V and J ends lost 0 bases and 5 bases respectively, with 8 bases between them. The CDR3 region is CASSLAGETEAFF. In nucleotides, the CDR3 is TGTGCCAGCAGCTTGGCAGGGGAGACTGAAGCTTTCTTT.

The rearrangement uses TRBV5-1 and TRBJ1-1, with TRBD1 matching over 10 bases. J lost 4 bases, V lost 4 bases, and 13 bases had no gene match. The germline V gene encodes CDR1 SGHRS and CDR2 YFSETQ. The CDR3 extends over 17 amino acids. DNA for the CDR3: TGCGCCAGCAGCCCAGACAGGGGGCGGTTTGAAGGCACTGAAGCTTTCTTT. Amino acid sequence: CASSPDRGRFEGTEAFF.

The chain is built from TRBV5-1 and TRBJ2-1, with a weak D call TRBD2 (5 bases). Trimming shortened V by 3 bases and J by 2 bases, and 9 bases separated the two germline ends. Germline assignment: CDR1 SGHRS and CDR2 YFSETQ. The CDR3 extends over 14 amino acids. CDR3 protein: CASSYTRAYNEQFF. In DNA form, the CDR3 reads TGCGCCAGCAGCTATACTAGGGCCTACAATGAGCAGTTCTTC.

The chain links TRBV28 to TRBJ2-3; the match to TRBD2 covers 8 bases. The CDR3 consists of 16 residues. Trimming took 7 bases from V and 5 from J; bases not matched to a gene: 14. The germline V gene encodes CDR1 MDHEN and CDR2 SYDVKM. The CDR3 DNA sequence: TGTGCCAGCACCGATATCGTTGGGAGCGGGGGAGATACGCAGTATTTT. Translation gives CASTDIVGSGGDTQYF.

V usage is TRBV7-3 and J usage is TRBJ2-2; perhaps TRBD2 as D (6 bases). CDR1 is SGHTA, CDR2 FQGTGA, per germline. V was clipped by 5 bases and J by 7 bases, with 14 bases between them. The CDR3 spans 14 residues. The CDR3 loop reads CASSPNRGFGELFF. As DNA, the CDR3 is TGTGCCAGCAGCCCCAATCGGGGGTTCGGGGAGCTGTTTTTT.

CDR3 protein: CASSVGAGGMLAKNIQYF. The CDR3 DNA reads as TGTGCCAGCAGCGTAGGGGCGGGAGGGATGCTGGCCAAAAACATTCAGTACTTC. V and J are TRBV9 and TRBJ2-4, with 9 bases fitting TRBD2. Germline-derived CDR1 and CDR2 are SGDLS and YYNGEE. The CDR3 runs 18 residues. Trimming took 0 bases from V and 1 from J; bases not matched to a gene: 8.

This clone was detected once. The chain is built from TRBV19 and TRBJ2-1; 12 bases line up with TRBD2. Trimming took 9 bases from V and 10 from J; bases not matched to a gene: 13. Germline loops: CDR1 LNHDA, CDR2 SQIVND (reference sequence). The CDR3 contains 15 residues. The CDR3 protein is CASIVAGLAGREQFF. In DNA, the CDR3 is TGTGCCAGCATCGTGGCTGGACTAGCGGGACGGGAGCAGTTCTTC.

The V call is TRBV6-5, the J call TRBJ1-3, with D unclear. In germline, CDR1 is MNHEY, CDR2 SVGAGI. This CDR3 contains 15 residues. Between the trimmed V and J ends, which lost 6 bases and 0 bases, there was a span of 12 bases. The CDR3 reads CASRPSGSSGNTIYF. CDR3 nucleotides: TGTGCCAGCAGGCCCTCAGGATCCTCTGGAAACACCATATATTTT.

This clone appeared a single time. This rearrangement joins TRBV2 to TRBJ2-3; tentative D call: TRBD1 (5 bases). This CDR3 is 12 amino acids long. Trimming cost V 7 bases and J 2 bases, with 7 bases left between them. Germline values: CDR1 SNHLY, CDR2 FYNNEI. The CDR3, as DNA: TGTGCCAGCAACAGGTACACAGATACGCAGTATTTT. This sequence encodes CASNRYTDTQYF. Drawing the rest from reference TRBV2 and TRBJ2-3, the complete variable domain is EPEVTQTPSHQVTQMGQEVILRCVPISNHLYFYWYRQILGQKVEFLVSFYNNEISEKSEIFDDQFSVERPDGSNFTLKIRSTKLEDSAMYFCASNRYTDTQYFGPGTRLTVL.

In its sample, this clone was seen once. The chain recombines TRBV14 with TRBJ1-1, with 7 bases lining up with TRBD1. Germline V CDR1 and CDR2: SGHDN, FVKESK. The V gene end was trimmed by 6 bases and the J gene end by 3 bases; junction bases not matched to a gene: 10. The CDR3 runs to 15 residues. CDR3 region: CASSPRGDSDTEAFF. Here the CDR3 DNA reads TGTGCCAGCAGTCCCAGGGGGGATTCGGACACTGAAGCTTTCTTT.

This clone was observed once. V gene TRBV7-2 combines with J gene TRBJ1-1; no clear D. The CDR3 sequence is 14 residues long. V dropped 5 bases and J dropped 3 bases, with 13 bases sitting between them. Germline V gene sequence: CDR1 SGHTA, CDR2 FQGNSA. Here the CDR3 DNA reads TGTGCCAGCAGCCCTCCGTTTCGGTACACTGAAGCTTTCTTT. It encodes CASSPPFRYTEAFF.

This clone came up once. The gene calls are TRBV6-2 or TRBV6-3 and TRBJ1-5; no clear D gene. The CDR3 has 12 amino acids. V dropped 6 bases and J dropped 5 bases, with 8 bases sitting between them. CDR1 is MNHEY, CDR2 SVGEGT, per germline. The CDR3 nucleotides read TGTGCCAGCAGCCCCCGGGATCAGCCCCAGCATTTT. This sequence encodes CASSPRDQPQHF.

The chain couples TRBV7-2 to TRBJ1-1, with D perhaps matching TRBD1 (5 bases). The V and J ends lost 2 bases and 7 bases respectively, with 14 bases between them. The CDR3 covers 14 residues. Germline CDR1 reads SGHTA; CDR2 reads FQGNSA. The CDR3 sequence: CASSLSGARREAFF. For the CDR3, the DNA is TGTGCCAGCAGCTTAAGCGGGGCTCGACGTGAAGCTTTCTTT.

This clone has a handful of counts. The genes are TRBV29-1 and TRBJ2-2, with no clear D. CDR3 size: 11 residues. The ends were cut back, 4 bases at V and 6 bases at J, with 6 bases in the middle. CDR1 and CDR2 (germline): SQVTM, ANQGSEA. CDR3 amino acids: CSVGGAGELFF. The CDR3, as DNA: TGCAGCGTTGGCGGAGCCGGGGAGCTGTTTTTT.

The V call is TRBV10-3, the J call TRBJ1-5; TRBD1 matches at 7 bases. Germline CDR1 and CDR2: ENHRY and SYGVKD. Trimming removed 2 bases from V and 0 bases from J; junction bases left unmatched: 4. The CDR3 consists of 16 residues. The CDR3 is CAISEGQAISNQPQHF. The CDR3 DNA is TGTGCCATCAGTGAGGGACAGGCTATTAGCAATCAGCCCCAGCATTTT.

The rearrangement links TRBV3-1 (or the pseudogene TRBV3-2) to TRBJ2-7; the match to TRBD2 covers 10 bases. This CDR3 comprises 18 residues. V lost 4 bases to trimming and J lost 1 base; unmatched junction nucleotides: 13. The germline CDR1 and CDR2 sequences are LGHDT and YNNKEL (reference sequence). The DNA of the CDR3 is TGTGCCAGCAGCCCCCCCCTTGGGAGCGGGAGGGGGTCCTACGAGCAGTACTTC. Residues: CASSPPLGSGRGSYEQYF.

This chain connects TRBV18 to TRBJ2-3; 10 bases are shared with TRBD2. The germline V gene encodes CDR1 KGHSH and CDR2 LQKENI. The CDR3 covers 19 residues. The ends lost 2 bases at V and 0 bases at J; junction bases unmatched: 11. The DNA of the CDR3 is TGTGCCAGCTCACCATTCGGGTTGGCGACTAGCGGGAGCACAGATACGCAGTATTTT. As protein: CASSPFGLATSGSTDTQYF.

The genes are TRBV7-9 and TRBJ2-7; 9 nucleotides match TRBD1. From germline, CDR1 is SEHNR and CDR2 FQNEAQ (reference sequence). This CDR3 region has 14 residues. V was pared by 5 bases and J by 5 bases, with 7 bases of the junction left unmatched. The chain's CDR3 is CASSRGQGIDEQYF. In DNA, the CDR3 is TGTGCCAGCAGCCGGGGACAGGGAATTGACGAGCAGTACTTC.

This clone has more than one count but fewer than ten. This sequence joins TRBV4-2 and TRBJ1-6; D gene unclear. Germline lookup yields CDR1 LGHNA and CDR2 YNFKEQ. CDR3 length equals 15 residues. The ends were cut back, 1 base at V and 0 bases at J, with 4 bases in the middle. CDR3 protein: CASSQASSYNSPLHF. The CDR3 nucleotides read TGTGCCAGCAGCCAAGCCAGCTCCTATAATTCACCCCTCCACTTT.

The CDR3 DNA sequence: TGTGCCAGCAGCCGCCGTAGCGGGGCCCAAGGAGGGGCCCAGTACTTC. This encodes CASSRRSGAQGGAQYF. The rearrangement uses TRBV5-6 and TRBJ2-5; 8 bases line up with TRBD2. The CDR3 sequence is 16 residues long. Trimming cost V 4 bases and J 9 bases; bases outside gene matches: 17. In germline, CDR1 is SGHDT, CDR2 YYEEEE.

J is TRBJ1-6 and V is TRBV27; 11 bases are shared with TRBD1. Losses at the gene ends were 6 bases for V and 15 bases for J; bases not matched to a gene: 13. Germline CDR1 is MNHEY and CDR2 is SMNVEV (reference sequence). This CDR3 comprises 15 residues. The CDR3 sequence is CASSPGGQGATHLHF. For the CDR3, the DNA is TGTGCCAGCAGCCCCGGAGGACAGGGGGCTACACACCTCCACTTT.

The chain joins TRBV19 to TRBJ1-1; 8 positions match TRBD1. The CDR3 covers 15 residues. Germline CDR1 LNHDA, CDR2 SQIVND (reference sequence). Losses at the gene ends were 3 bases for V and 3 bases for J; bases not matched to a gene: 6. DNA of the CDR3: TGTGCCAGTAGTATCCAGGGGGCTAGTGACACTGAAGCTTTCTTT. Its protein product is CASSIQGASDTEAFF.

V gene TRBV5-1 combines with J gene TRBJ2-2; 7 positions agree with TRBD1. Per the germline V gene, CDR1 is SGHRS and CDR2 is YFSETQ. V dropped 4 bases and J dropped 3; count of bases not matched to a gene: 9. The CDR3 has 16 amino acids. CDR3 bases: TGCGCCAGCAGCAACCGACAGGGTCCGGACACCGGGGAGCTGTTTTTT. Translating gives CASSNRQGPDTGELFF.

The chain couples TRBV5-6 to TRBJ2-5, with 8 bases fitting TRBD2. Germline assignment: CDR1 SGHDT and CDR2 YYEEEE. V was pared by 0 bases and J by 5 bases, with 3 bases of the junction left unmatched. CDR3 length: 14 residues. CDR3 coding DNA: TGTGCCAGCAGCTTGGGACTAGCGTCGGAGACCCAGTACTTC. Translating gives CASSLGLASETQYF.

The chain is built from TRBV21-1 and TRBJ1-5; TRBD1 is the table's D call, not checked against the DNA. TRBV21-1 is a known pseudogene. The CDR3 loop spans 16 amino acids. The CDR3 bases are TGTGCCAGCAGCAAAGCCTACAGTGGGGGCGGTCAGCCCCAGCATTTT. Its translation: CASSKAYSGGGQPQHF.

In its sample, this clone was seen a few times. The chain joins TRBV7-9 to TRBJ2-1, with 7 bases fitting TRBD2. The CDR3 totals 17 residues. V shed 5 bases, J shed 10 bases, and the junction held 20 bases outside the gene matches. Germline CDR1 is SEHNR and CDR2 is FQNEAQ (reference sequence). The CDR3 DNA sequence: TGTGCCAGCAGCCATGACCGTCTCGGGGCGGGGACTAAGGAGCAGTTCTTC. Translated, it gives CASSHDRLGAGTKEQFF.

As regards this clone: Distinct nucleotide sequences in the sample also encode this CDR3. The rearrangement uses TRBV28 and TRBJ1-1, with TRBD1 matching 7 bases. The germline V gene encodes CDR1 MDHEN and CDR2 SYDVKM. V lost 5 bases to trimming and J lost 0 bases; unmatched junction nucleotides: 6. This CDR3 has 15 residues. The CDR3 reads CASSPPTGMNTEAFF. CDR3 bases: TGTGCCAGCAGTCCGCCGACAGGGATGAACACTGAAGCTTTCTTT. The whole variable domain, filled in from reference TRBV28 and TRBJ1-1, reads DVKVTQSSRYLVKRTGEKVFLECVQDMDHENMFWYRQDPGLGLRLIYFSYDVKMKEKGDIPEGYSVSREKKERFSLILESASTNQTSMYLCASSPPTGMNTEAFFGQGTRLTVV.

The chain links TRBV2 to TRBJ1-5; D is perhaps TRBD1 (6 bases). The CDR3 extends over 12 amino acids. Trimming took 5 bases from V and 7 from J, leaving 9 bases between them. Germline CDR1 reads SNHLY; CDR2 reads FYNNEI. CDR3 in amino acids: CASSLQGQPQHF. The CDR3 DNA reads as TGTGCCAGCAGTTTACAGGGCCAGCCCCAGCATTTT.

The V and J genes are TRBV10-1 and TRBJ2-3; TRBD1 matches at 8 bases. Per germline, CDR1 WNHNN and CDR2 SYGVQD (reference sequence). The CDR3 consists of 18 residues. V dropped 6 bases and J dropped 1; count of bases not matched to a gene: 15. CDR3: CASSRYSRTGQRTDTQYF. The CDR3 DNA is TGCGCCAGCAGCAGGTATTCCCGGACAGGGCAACGCACAGATACGCAGTATTTT.